A selection of T cell receptor beta chains follows, all from one sample in a study of neurological immune-mediated disorders. TCRdb re-derived calls from the 5' RACE reads in MiXCR, one entry per CDR3 protein. Of 45,000 to 60,000 distinct CDR3 sequences in the sample, 12% were seen once. The material sequenced was PBMCs. These receptors originate from a male donor with HTLV-1-associated myelopathy (HAM/TSP). Both conserved end residues are part of each CDR3. The order of the fields is clone size, J gene, CDR3 length, V gene, D gene, CDR3 protein, CDR3 DNA. The D gene is left open where the match is weak. Part of the rows lack a size; the others show once, few, many or a class for expanded clones.

size: .; J: TRBJ2-1; length: 14; V: TRBV20-1; D: TRBD1; CDR3: CSGGTGPAYGEQFF; DNA: TGCAGTGGGGGGACAGGCCCGGCTTACGGTGAGCAGTTCTTC
size: many; J: TRBJ2-5; length: 12; V: TRBV29-1; D: .; CDR3: CSVIRDSETQYF; DNA: TGCAGCGTCATCCGGGACTCGGAGACCCAGTACTTC
size: many; J: TRBJ1-5; length: 16; V: TRBV5-5; D: .; CDR3: CASSLGTVNSNQPQHF; DNA: TGTGCCAGCAGCTTGGGAACTGTCAATAGCAATCAGCCCCAGCATTTT
size: many; J: TRBJ1-5; length: 15; V: TRBV15; D: .; CDR3: CATSTQGRGNQPQHF; DNA: TGTGCCACCAGCACACAGGGAAGAGGCAATCAGCCCCAGCATTTT
size: many; J: TRBJ1-5; length: 14; V: TRBV12-3/TRBV12-4; D: .; CDR3: CASSLRGNGQPQHF; DNA: TGTGCCAGCAGTTTGAGGGGGAATGGGCAGCCCCAGCATTTT
size: .; J: TRBJ2-1; length: 14; V: TRBV28; D: TRBD1; CDR3: CASITGTGTNEQFF; DNA: TGTGCCAGCATTACCGGGACAGGGACGAATGAGCAGTTCTTC
size: many; J: TRBJ1-1; length: 16; V: TRBV5-4; D: .; CDR3: CASSLGGLLGDTEAFF; DNA: TGTGCCAGCAGCTTGGGGGGGCTCCTTGGGGACACTGAAGCTTTCTTT
size: many; J: TRBJ2-5; length: 14; V: TRBV20-1; D: TRBD1; CDR3: CSAARTGGAETQYF; DNA: TGCAGTGCGGCCCGGACAGGGGGTGCTGAGACCCAGTACTTC
size: .; J: TRBJ2-7; length: 16; V: TRBV18; D: TRBD2; CDR3: CASSPTSGGVGYEQYF; DNA: TGTGCCAGCTCACCGACTAGCGGGGGGGTCGGATACGAGCAGTACTTC
size: many; J: TRBJ1-2; length: 15; V: TRBV7-2; D: .; CDR3: CASSSHTGKNYGYTF; DNA: TGTGCCAGCAGTTCCCATACGGGAAAGAACTATGGCTACACCTTC
size: many; J: TRBJ2-3; length: 16; V: TRBV20-1; D: TRBD2; CDR3: CSARDSVAGGTDTQYF; DNA: TGCAGTGCTAGAGATAGTGTAGCGGGGGGGACAGATACGCAGTATTTT
size: many; J: TRBJ2-1; length: 13; V: TRBV5-1; D: TRBD1; CDR3: CASRGQGSDEQFF; DNA: TGCGCCAGCAGAGGACAGGGTAGCGATGAGCAGTTCTTC
size: many; J: TRBJ2-1; length: 19; V: TRBV21-1; D: .; CDR3: CASRDTPGGGASSYNEQFF; DNA: TGTGCCAGCAGGGACACCCCCGGGGGGGGGGCGAGCTCCTACAATGAGCAGTTCTTC
size: many; J: TRBJ2-5; length: 16; V: TRBV5-1; D: .; CDR3: CASSLSVGQSQETQYF; DNA: TGCGCCAGCAGCTTGTCGGTTGGACAGTCACAAGAGACCCAGTACTTC
size: many; J: TRBJ2-3; length: 14; V: TRBV5-1; D: .; CDR3: CASSPGLHTDTQYF; DNA: TGCGCCAGCAGCCCGGGACTCCACACAGATACGCAGTATTTT
size: .; J: TRBJ2-1; length: 15; V: TRBV5-1; D: TRBD2; CDR3: CASSSRLAGVDEQFF; DNA: TGCGCCAGCAGCTCGAGACTAGCGGGGGTCGATGAGCAGTTCTTC
size: many; J: TRBJ2-3; length: 16; V: TRBV20-1; D: TRBD2; CDR3: CSSERGDAPPTDTQYF; DNA: TGCAGTAGTGAGCGGGGGGATGCGCCCCCCACAGATACGCAGTATTTT
size: many; J: TRBJ1-2; length: 13; V: TRBV7-2; D: TRBD1; CDR3: CASSLGTGRGYTF; DNA: TGTGCCAGCAGCTTAGGGACAGGGCGAGGCTACACCTTC
size: few; J: TRBJ2-2; length: 16; V: TRBV19; D: .; CDR3: CASSIPGLRATGELFF; DNA: TGTGCCAGTAGTATTCCAGGGTTGAGGGCCACCGGGGAGCTGTTTTTT
size: medium-sized; J: TRBJ1-1; length: 11; V: TRBV20-1; D: .; CDR3: CSGRLNTEAFF; DNA: TGCAGTGGGCGGCTTAACACTGAAGCTTTCTTT
size: many; J: TRBJ2-7; length: 17; V: TRBV4-2; D: TRBD1; CDR3: CASSHEIRDRGTRQQYF; DNA: TGTGCCAGCAGCCATGAAATACGGGACAGGGGAACCAGGCAGCAGTACTTC
size: many; J: TRBJ2-3; length: 14; V: TRBV7-2; D: .; CDR3: CASSLFLVADTQYF; DNA: TGTGCCAGCAGCTTATTTCTGGTAGCGGATACGCAGTATTTT
size: many; J: TRBJ2-1; length: 14; V: TRBV5-1; D: .; CDR3: CASSFRQGGNEQFF; DNA: TGCGCCAGCAGCTTCCGACAGGGAGGCAATGAGCAGTTCTTC
size: many; J: TRBJ2-2; length: 13; V: TRBV20-1; D: .; CDR3: CSARDAVSGELFF; DNA: TGCAGTGCTAGAGATGCTGTCTCCGGGGAGCTGTTTTTT
size: many; J: TRBJ1-5; length: 15; V: TRBV7-2; D: TRBD1; CDR3: CASSFGTGGNQPQHF; DNA: TGTGCCAGCAGCTTCGGGACAGGGGGCAATCAGCCCCAGCATTTT
size: .; J: TRBJ2-1; length: 13; V: TRBV5-1; D: .; CDR3: CASSLDINNEQFF; DNA: TGCGCCAGCAGCTTGGACATCAACAATGAGCAGTTCTTC
size: many; J: TRBJ1-1; length: 11; V: TRBV5-1; D: .; CDR3: CASSRGAEAFF; DNA: TGCGCCAGCAGCCGTGGGGCCGAAGCTTTCTTT
size: many; J: TRBJ2-2; length: 13; V: TRBV27; D: .; CDR3: CASSVLATGELFF; DNA: TGTGCCAGCAGTGTCCTAGCGACCGGGGAGCTGTTTTTT
size: many; J: TRBJ2-2; length: 14; V: TRBV7-2; D: .; CDR3: CASSLSRNTGELFF; DNA: TGTGCCAGCAGCTTAAGCAGGAACACCGGGGAGCTGTTTTTT
size: many; J: TRBJ1-2; length: 14; V: TRBV6-5; D: .; CDR3: CASSNHAPPYRYTF; DNA: TGTGCCAGTTCCAACCACGCGCCCCCGTATCGCTACACCTTC
size: medium-sized; J: TRBJ1-1; length: 15; V: TRBV28; D: .; CDR3: CASSLTDSKNTEAFF; DNA: TGTGCCAGCAGTTTAACGGACTCCAAGAACACTGAAGCTTTCTTT